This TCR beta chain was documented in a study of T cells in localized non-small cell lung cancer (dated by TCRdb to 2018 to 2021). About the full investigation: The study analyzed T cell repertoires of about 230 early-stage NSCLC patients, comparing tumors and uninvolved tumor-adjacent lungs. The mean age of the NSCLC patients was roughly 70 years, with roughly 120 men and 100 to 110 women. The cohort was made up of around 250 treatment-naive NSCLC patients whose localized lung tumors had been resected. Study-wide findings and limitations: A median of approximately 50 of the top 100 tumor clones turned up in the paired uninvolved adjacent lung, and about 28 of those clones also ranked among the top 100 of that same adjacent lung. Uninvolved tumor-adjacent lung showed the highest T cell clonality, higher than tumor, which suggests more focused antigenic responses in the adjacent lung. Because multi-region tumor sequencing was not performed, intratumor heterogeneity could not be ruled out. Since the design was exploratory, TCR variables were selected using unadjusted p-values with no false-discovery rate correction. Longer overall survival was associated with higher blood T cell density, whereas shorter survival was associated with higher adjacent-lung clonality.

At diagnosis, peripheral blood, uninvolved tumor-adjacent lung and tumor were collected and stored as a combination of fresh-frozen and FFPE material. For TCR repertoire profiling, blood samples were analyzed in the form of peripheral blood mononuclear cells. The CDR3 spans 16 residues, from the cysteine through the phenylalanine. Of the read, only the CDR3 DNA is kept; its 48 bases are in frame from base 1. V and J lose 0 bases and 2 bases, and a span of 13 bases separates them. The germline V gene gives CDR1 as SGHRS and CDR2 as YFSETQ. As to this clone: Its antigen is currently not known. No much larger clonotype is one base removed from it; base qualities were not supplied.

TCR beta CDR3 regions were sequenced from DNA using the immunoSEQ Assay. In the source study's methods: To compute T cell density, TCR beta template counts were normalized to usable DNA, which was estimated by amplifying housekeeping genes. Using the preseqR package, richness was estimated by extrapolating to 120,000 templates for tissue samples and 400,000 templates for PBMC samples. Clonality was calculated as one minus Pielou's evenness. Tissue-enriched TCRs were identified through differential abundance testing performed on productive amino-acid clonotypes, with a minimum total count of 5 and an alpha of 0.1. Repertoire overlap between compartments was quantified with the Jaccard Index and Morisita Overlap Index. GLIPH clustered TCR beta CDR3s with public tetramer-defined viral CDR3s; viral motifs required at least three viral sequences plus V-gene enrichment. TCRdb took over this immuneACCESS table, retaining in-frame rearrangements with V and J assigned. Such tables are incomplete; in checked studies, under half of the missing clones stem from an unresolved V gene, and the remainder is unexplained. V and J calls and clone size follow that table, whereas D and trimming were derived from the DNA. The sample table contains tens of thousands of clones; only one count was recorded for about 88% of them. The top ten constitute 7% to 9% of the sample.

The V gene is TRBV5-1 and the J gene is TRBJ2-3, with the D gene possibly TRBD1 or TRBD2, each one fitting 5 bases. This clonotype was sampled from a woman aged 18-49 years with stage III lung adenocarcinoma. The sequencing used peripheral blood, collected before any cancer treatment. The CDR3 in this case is CASSLASGRNTDTQYF. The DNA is TGCGCCAGCAGCTTGGCCTCGGGACGAAACACAGATACGCAGTATTTT.